The 15 T cell receptor beta chains presented below share a single source sample, sequenced in a study of CD8+CD57+ T cells in acquired aplastic anemia (dated by TCRdb to between 2017 and 2018). The instrument was an Illumina HiSeq 2000. Profiling of TCR beta VDJ combinations and CDR3 sequences used genomic DNA as the template. TCRdb itself trimmed the public reads at Q25 with fastp, ran MiXCR and retained productive beta chains. Rows with one shared CDR3 protein collapse into an entry with the most common genes and DNA. The sample has over 150,000 distinct CDR3 sequences on record, about 45% of them singletons. Approximately 3% of the sample belongs to the ten largest clones. The patients picked for sequencing were ones in whom flow cytometry had shown an expansion of CD8+CD57+ cells. Sequencing input: sorted CD4+, CD8+, or CD8+CD57+ T cells (not recorded which) from PBMCs. The receptors were sampled from a human donor with aplastic anemia.

This clonotype was observed at least ten times. The chain is built from TRBV5-5 and TRBJ1-1; possible D gene TRBD1, 5 bases. Germline V lookup: CDR1 SGHKS, CDR2 YYEKEE (reference sequence). The CDR3 totals 15 residues. The germline V and J ends were trimmed by 3 bases and 0 bases, with 12 bases remaining between them. CDR3 protein: CASSSIPTVNTEAFF. Here the CDR3 DNA reads TGTGCCAGCAGCTCAATCCCGACAGTGAACACTGAAGCTTTCTTT.

In regard to this clonotype: This may come from a read error, since a much larger clone is one base off. The J gene is TRBJ2-1, the V gene TRBV5-1; D is perhaps TRBD2 (7 bases). The CDR3 covers 14 residues. Germline V gives CDR1 SGHRS, CDR2 YFSETQ. The CDR3 protein is CATNMGGANNEQSF. Written as DNA, the CDR3 is TGCGCCACCAACATGGGGGGGGCAAACAATGAGCAGTCCTTC.

Points on this clonotype: It may be a read error: a sequence one base away is much more abundant. The V gene is TRBV9, the J gene TRBJ1-2; 11 nucleotides line up with TRBD1. CDR1 SGDLS and CDR2 YYNGEE come from the germline V gene. The CDR3 has 15 amino acids. CDR3 protein: CASSVRDRGSGGCTF. DNA for the CDR3: TGTGCCAGCAGCGTAAGGGACAGGGGGTCAGGTGGCTGCACCTTC.

To note about this clonotype: A much larger clone differs by one base, so this may be a read error. The chain has TRBV19 and TRBJ1-1, with 8 bases matching TRBD1. Looked up from germline, CDR1 is LNHDA and CDR2 is SQIVND (reference sequence). There are 18 residues in the CDR3. CDR3 nucleotide sequence: TGTGCCAGTAGTATAGATCCTACAGGGGGTGCCATGAACACTGAAGCTTCCTTT. Translated: CASSIDPTGGAMNTEASF.

V gene TRBV11-2 combines with J gene TRBJ2-3, with TRBD2 matching 12 bases. The CDR3 contains 16 residues. Losses at the gene ends were 5 bases for V and 3 bases for J; bases not matched to a gene: 6. Germline V gene lookup returns CDR1 SGHAT and CDR2 FQNNGV. In nucleotides, the CDR3 is TGTGCCAGCAGCACACTAGCGGGGGGAGCAACAGATACGCAGTATTTT. Residues: CASSTLAGGATDTQYF. Looking up the rest from reference TRBV11-2 and TRBJ2-3 gives the full variable domain: EAGVAQSPRYKIIEKRQSVAFWCNPISGHATLYWYQQILGQGPKLLIQFQNNGVVDDSQLPKDRFSAERLKGVDSTLKIQPAKLEDSAVYLCASSTLAGGATDTQYFGPGTRLTVL.

This chain uses TRBV20-1 with TRBJ2-5; D uncertain. The CDR3 covers 11 residues. Deletions cut 3 bases from V and 5 bases from J, with 7 bases between. The V gene's germline CDR1 is DFQATT and CDR2 SNEGSKA (reference sequence). The CDR3 loop reads CSASRWETQYF. CDR3 DNA sequence: TGCAGTGCTAGCCGATGGGAGACCCAGTACTTC.

This clonotype was seen ten or more times. The chain is built from TRBV20-1 and TRBJ2-2; 10 nucleotides match TRBD1. This CDR3 has 15 residues. From germline, CDR1 is DFQATT and CDR2 SNEGSKA (reference sequence). V trimming: 6 bases; J trimming: 3 bases; junction bases outside the gene matches: 7. Here the CDR3 DNA reads TGCAGTGCATTCGACAGGGGGCGAGACACCGGGGAGCTGTTTTTT. This translates into CSAFDRGRDTGELFF.

The gene calls are TRBV24-1 and TRBJ2-3; D unclear. Germline V gene sequence: CDR1 KGHDR, CDR2 SFDVKD. The V and J ends lost 5 bases and 8 bases respectively, with 7 bases between them. The CDR3 length is 11 residues. CDR3 coding DNA: TGTGCCACCAGTGCTTCTGGTACGCAGTATTTT. Amino acid sequence: CATSASGTQYF.

The chain links TRBV4-1 to TRBJ2-7; weak D call: TRBD1 (5 bases). The V end lost 0 bases, the J end lost 2 bases, and 8 bases lay between the germline ends. Germline V CDR1 and CDR2: MGHRA, YSYEKL. This CDR3 spans 14 amino acids. CDR3 sequence (DNA): TGCGCCAGCAGCCAAGATCTAGGGGCCTACGAGCAGTACTTC. This encodes CASSQDLGAYEQYF.

V gene TRBV6-1 combines with J gene TRBJ2-4, with a tentative D call TRBD1 (6 bases). This CDR3 region has 14 residues. In germline, CDR1 is MNHNS, CDR2 SASEGT. V lost 7 bases and J lost 3, with 13 bases in between. The CDR3 region is CASIKQGGKNIQYF. For the CDR3, the DNA is TGTGCCAGCATCAAACAGGGTGGCAAAAACATTCAGTACTTC.

The V gene is TRBV15, the J gene TRBJ2-2, with D perhaps TRBD2 (5 bases). The CDR3 is 14 residues long. Deletions cut 3 bases from V and 4 bases from J, with 9 bases between. Germline V gene sequence: CDR1 LNHNV, CDR2 YYDKDF (reference sequence). CDR3 sequence reads: CATSSGRGTGELFF. DNA for the CDR3: TGTGCCACCAGCAGCGGCCGGGGCACCGGGGAGCTGTTTTTT.

This clonotype has at least ten counts. V usage is TRBV2 and J usage is TRBJ2-2; D might be TRBD2 (5 bases). The germline V gene has CDR1 SNHLY and CDR2 FYNNEI. Trimming stripped 8 bases from V and 5 bases from J, with 18 bases between. This CDR3 contains 15 residues. CDR3 loop: CASGRVDSGTGELFF. As DNA, the CDR3 is TGTGCCAGCGGGAGAGTCGATTCGGGGACCGGGGAGCTGTTTTTT. The whole variable domain, remainder taken from reference TRBV2 and TRBJ2-2, is EPEVTQTPSHQVTQMGQEVILRCVPISNHLYFYWYRQILGQKVEFLVSFYNNEISEKSEIFDDQFSVERPDGSNFTLKIRSTKLEDSAMYFCASGRVDSGTGELFFGEGSRLTVL.

This clonotype was observed at least ten times. CDR3 nucleotide sequence: TGTGCCAGTAGTGGGACTAATTCCTACGAGCAGTACTTC. This translates into CASSGTNSYEQYF. The rearrangement links TRBV19 to TRBJ2-7, with 7 bases that match TRBD2. This CDR3 spans 13 amino acids. V was pared by 5 bases and J by 1 base, with 2 bases of the junction left unmatched. Per the germline V gene, CDR1 is LNHDA and CDR2 is SQIVND (reference sequence).

The chain links TRBV11-2 to TRBJ2-3; the D gene is possibly TRBD1 (6 bases). Germline V gene sequence: CDR1 SGHAT, CDR2 FQNNGV. V was trimmed by 5 bases and J by 3 bases, leaving 18 bases between them. This CDR3 spans 16 amino acids. CDR3 bases: TGTGCCAGCAGCGGCACAGGGTACTACGTGACAGATACGCAGTATTTT. This gives the protein CASSGTGYYVTDTQYF.

Many counts were recorded for this clonotype. CDR3 sequence reads: CASSYDRTYEQYF. For the CDR3, the DNA is TGTGCCAGCAGTTACGACAGGACCTACGAGCAGTACTTC. The chain uses TRBV6-2 or TRBV6-3 and TRBJ2-7; maybe TRBD1 (6 bases). V was cut by 2 bases and J by 2 bases, with 7 bases left in between. There are 13 residues in the CDR3. Germline CDR1 and CDR2: MNHEY and SVGEGT.